This entry concerns a single T cell receptor (beta chain). Its antigen remains unknown. The CDR3 covers 13 residues. The V and J ends lost 6 bases and 2 bases respectively, with 10 bases between them. Germline CDR1 is MNHEY and CDR2 is SMNVEV (reference sequence). The record originates from a study of T cells in tumors after PD-1 blockade. As for the study in general: Some patients also took daily vismodegib 150 mg during anti-PD-1 treatment. Study-wide results and limits: Some novel exhausted tumor clones appeared in pre-treatment blood, suggesting peripheral recruitment.

Here immunoSEQ multiplex PCR was the method, and the copy in TCRdb shows in-frame clones only, minus some. Of 60,000 to 75,000 clones detected, around 74% appear once; the ten largest clones hold around 4.7%. Input was roughly 550 ng to 6,500 ng of genomic DNA from tumor or blood. The starting material was PBMCs, obtained after anti-PD-1 treatment. The receptor comes from a human donor with basal cell carcinoma. The rearrangement joins TRBV27 to TRBJ1-2, with D uncertain. CDR3 in DNA: TGTGCCAGCAGCCCCGGACGGAACTATGGCTACACCTTC. Translation: CASSPGRNYGYTF.